A single sample is the source of the 16 T cell receptor beta chains below, sequenced in a study of CD8+CD57+ T cells in acquired aplastic anemia. Individuals selected for sequencing had exhibited CD8+CD57+ cell expansion on flow cytometry. Genomic DNA constituted the template upon which TCR beta VDJ and CDR3 profiling was performed. TCRdb passed the reads through MiXCR, listing each CDR3 protein once. Here the sample spans about 150,000 distinct CDR3 sequences, approximately 52% being singletons. The sample consisted of sorted CD4+, CD8+, or CD8+CD57+ T cells (not recorded which) from PBMCs. These receptors were collected from a human donor with aplastic anemia.

At least ten counts were recorded for this clonotype. The chain employs TRBV15 and TRBJ2-2; 9 nucleotides line up with TRBD2. The germline V gene encodes CDR1 LNHNV and CDR2 YYDKDF (reference sequence). V shed 0 bases, J shed 5 bases, and the junction held 4 bases outside the gene matches. CDR3 length: 16 amino acids. DNA of the CDR3: TGTGCCACCAGCAGAGATAGGGCGGGGGGGACCGGGGAGCTGTTTTTT. It is translated as CATSRDRAGGTGELFF.

Turning to this clonotype: A read error is possible here, since a much larger clone lies one base away. The chain links TRBV6-1 to TRBJ1-5; D remains unclear. V was clipped by 4 bases and J by 6 bases, with 13 bases between them. Per the germline V gene, CDR1 is MNHNS and CDR2 is SASEGT. CDR3 length: 14 residues. For the CDR3, the DNA is TGTGCCAGCAGTGCGTCGGGCACCGTTCAGCCCCAGCATTTT. It is translated as CASSASGTVQPQHF.

This clonotype was found many times. The chain carries TRBV2 and TRBJ2-2; D may match TRBD1 or TRBD2 (6 bases each). The germline V gene encodes CDR1 SNHLY and CDR2 FYNNEI. The CDR3 runs 17 residues. Trimming removed 3 bases at V and 6 bases at J, with 20 bases between. In nucleotides, the CDR3 is TGTGCCAGCAGTGACCACGCCAGTGGGGGGCTCCCCGGGGAGCTGTTTTTT. Residues: CASSDHASGGLPGELFF.

The table lists this clonotype with many counts. This chain connects TRBV2 to TRBJ2-1; TRBD1 aligns across 9 bases. There are 17 residues in the CDR3. V trimming: 4 bases; J trimming: 2 bases; junction bases outside the gene matches: 9. Germline V lookup: CDR1 SNHLY, CDR2 FYNNEI. CDR3 loop: CASSVPGQGKAYNEQFF. CDR3 nucleotides: TGTGCCAGCAGTGTCCCGGGACAGGGAAAGGCCTACAATGAGCAGTTCTTC.

This clonotype has just one count. The CDR3 region is CAISEQGRNYGYTF. The DNA of the CDR3 is TGTGCCATCAGTGAGCAAGGCAGGAACTATGGCTACACCTTC. The rearrangement uses TRBV10-3 and TRBJ1-2; D call uncertain. The V end lost 2 bases, the J end lost 2 bases, and 9 bases lay between the germline ends. This CDR3 is built from 14 residues. Germline CDR1 ENHRY, CDR2 SYGVKD.

The rearrangement links TRBV7-2 to TRBJ2-7; tentative D call: TRBD1 (5 bases). The CDR3 extends over 15 amino acids. CDR1 and CDR2 from the germline V gene are SGHTA and FQGNSA. V was shortened by 5 bases and J by 2 bases, with 16 bases between the two germline ends. The CDR3 loop is CASSHGIGATYEQYF. The CDR3, as DNA: TGTGCCAGCAGCCATGGAATTGGGGCCACCTACGAGCAGTACTTC. The whole variable domain, remainder taken from reference TRBV7-2 and TRBJ2-7, is GAGVSQSPSNKVTEKGKDVELRCDPISGHTALYWYRQSLGQGLEFLIYFQGNSAPDKSGLPSDRFSAERTGGSVSTLTIQRTQQEDSAVYLCASSHGIGATYEQYFGPGTRLTVT.

The chain has TRBV2 and TRBJ2-7; D not resolved. The CDR3 contains 13 residues. Trimming cost V 10 bases and J 2 bases, with 15 bases left between them. The germline CDR1 and CDR2 sequences are SNHLY and FYNNEI. The CDR3 DNA sequence: TGTGCCACCGGTCCGGCGGCAACCTACGAGCAGTACTTC. Encoded protein: CATGPAATYEQYF. The complete variable domain, with remaining parts taken from reference TRBV2 and TRBJ2-7, reads EPEVTQTPSHQVTQMGQEVILRCVPISNHLYFYWYRQILGQKVEFLVSFYNNEISEKSEIFDDQFSVERPDGSNFTLKIRSTKLEDSAMYFCATGPAATYEQYFGPGTRLTVT.

The chain couples TRBV9 to TRBJ2-3, with D possibly being TRBD1 or TRBD2 (5 bases each). V lost 1 base, J lost 0 bases, and 9 bases lay in between. CDR3 size: 15 residues. Germline V gene lookup returns CDR1 SGDLS and CDR2 YYNGEE. As DNA, the CDR3 is TGTGCCAGCAGCGTACTCTGGGGGAGCACAGATACGCAGTATTTT. Encoded protein: CASSVLWGSTDTQYF.

J is TRBJ2-1 and V is TRBV9, with D hard to call. The V end was cut by 7 bases, the J end by 6 bases, with 8 bases between. This CDR3 region has 11 residues. Germline values: CDR1 SGDLS, CDR2 YYNGEE. The CDR3 sequence: CASSSINEQFF. Here the CDR3 DNA reads TGTGCCAGCTCCTCTATCAATGAGCAGTTCTTC. The full variable domain, rest sourced from reference TRBV9 and TRBJ2-1, is DSGVTQTPKHLITATGQRVTLRCSPRSGDLSVYWYQQSLDQGLQFLIQYYNGEERAKGNILERFSAQQFPDLHSELNLSSLELGDSALYFCASSSINEQFFGPGTRLTVL.

The rearrangement links TRBV14 to TRBJ2-7; no definite D call. This CDR3 spans 12 amino acids. V was cut by 2 bases and J by 7 bases, with 9 bases left in between. Per the germline V gene, CDR1 is SGHDN and CDR2 is FVKESK. The CDR3 spells CASSQLWSEQYF. The DNA for the CDR3 is TGTGCCAGCAGCCAATTGTGGTCAGAGCAGTACTTC.

The V gene is TRBV20-1, the J gene TRBJ2-1; 8 nucleotides line up with TRBD1. Germline CDR1 DFQATT, CDR2 SNEGSKA (reference sequence). J gave up 4 bases and V 3 bases, and 5 bases lay outside the gene matches. The CDR3 is 14 amino acids. The CDR3 protein is CSASQGARYNEQFF. The CDR3 nucleotides are TGCAGTGCTAGCCAGGGGGCGAGATACAATGAGCAGTTCTTC.

Here the CDR3 DNA reads TGTGCCAGCAGCTCCGACAGGGATGGCACAGATACGCAGTATTTT. Its protein product is CASSSDRDGTDTQYF. This chain uses TRBV9 with TRBJ2-3; 7 bases are a match to TRBD1. In germline, CDR1 is SGDLS, CDR2 YYNGEE. This CDR3 comprises 15 residues. J was trimmed by 1 base and V by 4 bases; bases with no gene match: 6.

This clonotype was seen at least ten times. The chain is built from TRBV20-1 and TRBJ2-7; perhaps TRBD2 as D (6 bases). Germline CDR1 is DFQATT and CDR2 is SNEGSKA (reference sequence). The CDR3 covers 11 residues. Deletions cut 5 bases from V and 3 bases from J, with 8 bases between. The CDR3 reads CSASGDYEQYF. CDR3 nucleotide sequence: TGCAGTGCTTCGGGAGACTACGAGCAGTACTTC.

The chain has TRBV2 and TRBJ2-7, with 15 bases fitting TRBD2. There are 14 residues in the CDR3. J lost 4 bases, V lost 6 bases, and 1 base had no gene match. Germline values: CDR1 SNHLY, CDR2 FYNNEI. CDR3 nucleotides: TGTGCCAGCAGAGGACTAGCGGGGGGGTACGAGCAGTACTTC. Residues: CASRGLAGGYEQYF.

The sample holds many counts of this clonotype. The chain joins TRBV13 to TRBJ1-1; 7 bases align to TRBD1. The V gene end was trimmed by 5 bases and the J gene end by 4 bases; junction bases not matched to a gene: 10. CDR1 is PRHDT, CDR2 FYEKMQ, per germline (reference sequence). CDR3 length equals 15 residues. CDR3 residues: CASSALTGLPTEAFF. The CDR3 DNA sequence: TGTGCCAGCAGCGCCCTGACAGGGCTCCCCACTGAAGCTTTCTTT.

The V call is TRBV19, the J call TRBJ2-7; 11 nucleotides align to TRBD2. J gave up 3 bases and V 3 bases, and 4 bases lay outside the gene matches. The CDR3 contains 15 residues. Germline V gene sequence: CDR1 LNHDA, CDR2 SQIVND (reference sequence). The CDR3 loop reads CASSIKLAGGYEQYF. The CDR3 nucleotides are TGTGCCAGTAGTATCAAGCTAGCGGGAGGCTACGAGCAGTACTTC.